The present T cell receptor (beta chain) was sequenced within a study of blood T cell repertoires in COVID-19 (dated by TCRdb to 2020 to 2021). About the full investigation: Samples covering the acute and convalescent phases of COVID-19 were provided by collaborators in the United States, Italy and Spain. The material from the prospective study consisted of cDNA or gDNA derived from T cells, B-cell-depleted T cells, or PBMCs. Subjects who had been exposed to COVID-19, were actively infected with it, or had recovered from it provided the deeply sampled blood TCRbeta repertoires that made up the dataset. The repertoires were released in a freely available public database intended as a resource for research on the immune response to SARS-CoV-2. Samples came from the ongoing ImmuneRACE study (first 160 participants) plus 1,254 subjects from 6 global collaborators. Sample metadata almost always included a de-identified subject ID, COVID-19 status, age in years and sex. Where available, HLA class I and class II types were taken from metadata supplied by the sample provider and were not determined by assay-based typing.

The CDR3 runs 13 amino acids, cysteine and phenylalanine included. Only the CDR3 part of the read is kept: 39 bases, read in frame from the first base. Trimming removed 4 bases from V and 5 bases from J, leaving 11 bases between the germline ends. The germline V gene encodes CDR1 ENHRY and CDR2 SYGVKD. General conclusions and limits of the study: Clinical and demographic metadata were provided uncurated, with the amount varying by source and participant.

Details on this clone: Its antigen is unknown. Base qualities are not recorded, but no much larger clone differs from it by a single base.

The collaborating institutions used their own protocols to collect whole blood in K2EDTA tubes. For TCRbeta analysis, collaborator samples were shipped as frozen whole blood, as isolated PBMCs, or as DNA extracted from either sample type. TCRbeta CDR3 regions were amplified from genomic DNA using the immunoSEQ Assay, a bias-controlled multiplex PCR. From the authors' description of their analysis: The number of nucleated cells in each sample was estimated from the amplification of reference gene primers within the assay. To quantify the absolute abundance of each unique TCRbeta CDR3 rearrangement, sequence reads were collapsed and filtered. For each sample, productive Simpson clonality was calculated as the square root of Simpson's diversity index over productive rearrangements. Entries here come from immuneACCESS through TCRdb and include only in-frame sequences with V and J called. Some clones fail to appear in such tables; in the studies checked, an unresolved V gene covers under half of the shortfall, and the cause of the remainder is unknown. The D gene and trimming were derived from the DNA, and the V and J assignments and clone size from that table. The sample contains about 200,000 clones, around nine tenths of them found a single time. The top ten hold 3% of the sample.

The receptor was isolated from a man aged 55 to 70 with acute or convalescent COVID-19. Specimen: peripheral blood. The chain was built from TRBV10-3 and TRBJ1-1; the D gene is possibly TRBD1, with 5 bases matching. The CDR3 corresponds to CAISGDGRTEAFF. The nucleotide sequence reads TGTGCCATCAGTGGGGACGGGAGGACTGAAGCTTTCTTT.